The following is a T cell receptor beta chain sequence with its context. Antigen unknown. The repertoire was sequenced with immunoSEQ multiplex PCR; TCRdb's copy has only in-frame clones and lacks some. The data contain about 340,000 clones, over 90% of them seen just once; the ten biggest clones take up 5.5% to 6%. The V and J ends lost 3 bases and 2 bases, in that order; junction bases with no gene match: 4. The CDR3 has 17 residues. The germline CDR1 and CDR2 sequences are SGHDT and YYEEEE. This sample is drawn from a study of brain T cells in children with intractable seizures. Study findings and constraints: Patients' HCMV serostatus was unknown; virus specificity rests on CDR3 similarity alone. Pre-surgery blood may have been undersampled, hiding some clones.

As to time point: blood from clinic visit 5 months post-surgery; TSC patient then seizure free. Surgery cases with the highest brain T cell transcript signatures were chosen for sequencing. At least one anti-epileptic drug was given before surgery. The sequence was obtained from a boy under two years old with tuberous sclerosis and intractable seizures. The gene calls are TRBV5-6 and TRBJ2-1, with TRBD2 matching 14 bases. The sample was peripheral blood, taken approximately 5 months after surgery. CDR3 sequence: CASSYGLAGGTYNEQFF. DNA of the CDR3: TGTGCCAGCAGCTATGGACTAGCGGGAGGTACCTACAATGAGCAGTTCTTC.